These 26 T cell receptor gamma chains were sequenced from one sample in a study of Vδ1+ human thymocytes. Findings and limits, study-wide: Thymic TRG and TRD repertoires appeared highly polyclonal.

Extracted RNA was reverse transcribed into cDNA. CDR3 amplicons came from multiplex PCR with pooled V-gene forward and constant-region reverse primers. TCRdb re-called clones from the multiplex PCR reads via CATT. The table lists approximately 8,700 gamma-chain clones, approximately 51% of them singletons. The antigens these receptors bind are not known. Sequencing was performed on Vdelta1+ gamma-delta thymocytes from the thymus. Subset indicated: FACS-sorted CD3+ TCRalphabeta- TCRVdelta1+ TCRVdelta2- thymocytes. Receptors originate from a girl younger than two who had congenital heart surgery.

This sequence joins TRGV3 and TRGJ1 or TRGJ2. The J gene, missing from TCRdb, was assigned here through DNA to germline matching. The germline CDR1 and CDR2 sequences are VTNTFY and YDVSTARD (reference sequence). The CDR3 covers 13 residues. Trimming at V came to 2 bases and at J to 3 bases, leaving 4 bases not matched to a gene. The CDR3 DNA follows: TGTGCCACCTGGGACATGAGTTATTATAAGAAACTCTTT. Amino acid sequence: CATWDMSYYKKLF.

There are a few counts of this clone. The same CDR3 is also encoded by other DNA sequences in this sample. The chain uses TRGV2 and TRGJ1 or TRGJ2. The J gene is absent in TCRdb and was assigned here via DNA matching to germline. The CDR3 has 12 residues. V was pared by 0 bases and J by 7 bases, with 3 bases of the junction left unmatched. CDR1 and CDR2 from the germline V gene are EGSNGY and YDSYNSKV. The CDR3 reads CATWDGLYKKLF. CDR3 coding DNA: TGTGCCACCTGGGACGGGCTGTATAAGAAACTCTTT.

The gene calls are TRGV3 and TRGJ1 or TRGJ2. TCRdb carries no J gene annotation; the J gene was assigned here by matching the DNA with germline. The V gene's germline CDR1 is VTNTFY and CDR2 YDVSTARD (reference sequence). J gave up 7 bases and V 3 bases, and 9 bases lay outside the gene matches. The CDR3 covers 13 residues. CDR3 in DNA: TGTGCCACCTGGGACGCGAGGACGTATAAGAAACTCTTT. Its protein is CATWDARTYKKLF.

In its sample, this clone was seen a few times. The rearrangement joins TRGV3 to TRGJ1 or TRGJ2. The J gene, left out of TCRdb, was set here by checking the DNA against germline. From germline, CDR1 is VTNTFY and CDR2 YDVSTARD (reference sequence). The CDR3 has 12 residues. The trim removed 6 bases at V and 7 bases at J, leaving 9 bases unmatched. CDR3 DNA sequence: TGTGCCACCTGGCCTGGAATCTATAAGAAACTCTTT. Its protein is CATWPGIYKKLF.

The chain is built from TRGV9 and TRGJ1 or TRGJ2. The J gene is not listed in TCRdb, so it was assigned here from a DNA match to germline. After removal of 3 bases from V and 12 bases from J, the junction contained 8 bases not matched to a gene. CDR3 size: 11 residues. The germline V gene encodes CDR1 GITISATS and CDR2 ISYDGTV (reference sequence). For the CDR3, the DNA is TGTGCCTTGTGGGAGATTGGTGGGAAACTCTTT. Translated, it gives CALWEIGGKLF.

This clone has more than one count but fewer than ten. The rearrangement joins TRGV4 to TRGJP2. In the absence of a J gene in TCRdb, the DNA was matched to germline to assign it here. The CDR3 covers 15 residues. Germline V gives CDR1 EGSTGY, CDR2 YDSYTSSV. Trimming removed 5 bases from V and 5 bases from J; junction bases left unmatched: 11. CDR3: CATWVSLGSDWIKTF. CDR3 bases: TGTGCCACCTGGGTCTCCCTTGGCAGTGATTGGATCAAGACGTTT.

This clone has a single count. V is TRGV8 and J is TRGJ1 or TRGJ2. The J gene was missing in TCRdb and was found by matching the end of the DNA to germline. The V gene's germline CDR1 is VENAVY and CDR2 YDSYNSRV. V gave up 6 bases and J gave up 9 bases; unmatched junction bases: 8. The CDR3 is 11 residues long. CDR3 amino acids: CATWTKGKKLF. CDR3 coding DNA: TGTGCCACCTGGACTAAGGGTAAGAAACTCTTT.

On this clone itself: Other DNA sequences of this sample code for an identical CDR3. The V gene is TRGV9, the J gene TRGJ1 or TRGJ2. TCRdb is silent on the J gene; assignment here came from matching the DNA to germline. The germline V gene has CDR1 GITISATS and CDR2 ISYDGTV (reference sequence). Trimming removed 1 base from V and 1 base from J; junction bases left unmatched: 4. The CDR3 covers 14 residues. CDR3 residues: CALWEVLNYYKKLF. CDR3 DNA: TGTGCCTTGTGGGAGGTCCTAAATTATTATAAGAAACTCTTT.

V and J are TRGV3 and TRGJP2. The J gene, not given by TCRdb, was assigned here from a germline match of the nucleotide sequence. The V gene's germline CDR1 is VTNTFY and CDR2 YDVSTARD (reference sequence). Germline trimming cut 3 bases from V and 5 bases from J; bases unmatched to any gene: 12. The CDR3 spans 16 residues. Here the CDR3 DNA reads TGTGCCACCTGGGACTTTACGGCGAGGAGTGATTGGATCAAGACGTTT. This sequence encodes CATWDFTARSDWIKTF.

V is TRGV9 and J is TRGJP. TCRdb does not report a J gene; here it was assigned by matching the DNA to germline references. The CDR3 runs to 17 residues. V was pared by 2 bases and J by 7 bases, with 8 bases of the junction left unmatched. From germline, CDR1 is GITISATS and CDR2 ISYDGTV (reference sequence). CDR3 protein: CALWEGLPELGKKIKVF. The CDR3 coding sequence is TGTGCCTTGTGGGAGGGACTTCCCGAGTTGGGCAAAAAAATCAAGGTATTT.

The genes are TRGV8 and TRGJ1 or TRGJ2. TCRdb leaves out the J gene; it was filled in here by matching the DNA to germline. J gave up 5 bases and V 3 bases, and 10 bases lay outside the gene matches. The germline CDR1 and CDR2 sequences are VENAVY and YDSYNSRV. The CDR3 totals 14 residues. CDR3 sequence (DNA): TGTGCCACCTGGGATTTGTGGAGGGATTATAAGAAACTCTTT. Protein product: CATWDLWRDYKKLF.

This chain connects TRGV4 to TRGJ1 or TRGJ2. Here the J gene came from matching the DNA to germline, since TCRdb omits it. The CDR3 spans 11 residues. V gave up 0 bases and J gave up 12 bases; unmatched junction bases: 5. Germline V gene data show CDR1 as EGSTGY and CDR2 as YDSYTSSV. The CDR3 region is CATWDGQVKLF. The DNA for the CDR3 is TGTGCCACCTGGGATGGGCAGGTGAAACTCTTT.

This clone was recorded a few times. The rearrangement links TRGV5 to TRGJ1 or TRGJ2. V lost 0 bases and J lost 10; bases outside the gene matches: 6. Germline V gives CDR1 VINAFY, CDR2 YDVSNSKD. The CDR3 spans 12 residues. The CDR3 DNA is TGTGCCACCTGGGACAGGCCGGTCAAGAAACTCTTT. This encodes CATWDRPVKKLF.

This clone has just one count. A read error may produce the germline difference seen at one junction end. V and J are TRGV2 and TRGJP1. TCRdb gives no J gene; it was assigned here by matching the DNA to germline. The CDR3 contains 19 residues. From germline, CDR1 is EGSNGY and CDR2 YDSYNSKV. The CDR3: CATWNGGYHQYTTGWFKIF. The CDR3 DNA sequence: TGTGCCACCTGGAACGGCGGTTACCACCAATATACCACTGGTTGGTTCAAGATATTT.

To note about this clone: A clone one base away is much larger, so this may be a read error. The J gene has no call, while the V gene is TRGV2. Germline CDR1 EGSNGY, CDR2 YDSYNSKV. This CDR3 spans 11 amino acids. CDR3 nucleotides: TGTGCCACCTGGGACTATTATAAGAAGCTCTTT. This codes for CATWDYYKKLF.

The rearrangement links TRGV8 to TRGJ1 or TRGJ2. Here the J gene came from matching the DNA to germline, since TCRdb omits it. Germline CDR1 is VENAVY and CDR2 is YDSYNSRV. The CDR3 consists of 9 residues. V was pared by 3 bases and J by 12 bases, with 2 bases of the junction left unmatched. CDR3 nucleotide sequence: TGTGCCACCTGGGATTGGAAACTCTTT. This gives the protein CATWDWKLF.

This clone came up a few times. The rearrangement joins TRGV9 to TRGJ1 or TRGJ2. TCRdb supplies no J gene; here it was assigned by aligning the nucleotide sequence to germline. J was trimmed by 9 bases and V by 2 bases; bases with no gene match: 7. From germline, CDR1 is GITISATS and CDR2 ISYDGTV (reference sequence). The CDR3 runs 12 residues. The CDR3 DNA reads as TGTGCCTTGTGGGAGGGGGGGGCTAAGAAACTCTTT. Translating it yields CALWEGGAKKLF.

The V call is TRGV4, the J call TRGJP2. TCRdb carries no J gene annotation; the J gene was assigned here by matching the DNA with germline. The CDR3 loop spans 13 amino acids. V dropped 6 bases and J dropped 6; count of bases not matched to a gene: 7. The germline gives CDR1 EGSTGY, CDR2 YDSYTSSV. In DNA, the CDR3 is TGTGCCACCTGGATCGGGGGTGATTGGATCAAGACGTTT. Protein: CATWIGGDWIKTF.

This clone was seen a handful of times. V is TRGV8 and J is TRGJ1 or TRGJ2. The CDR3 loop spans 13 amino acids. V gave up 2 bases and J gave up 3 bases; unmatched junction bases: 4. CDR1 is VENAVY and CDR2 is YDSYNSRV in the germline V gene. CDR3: CATWDTTYYKKLF. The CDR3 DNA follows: TGTGCCACCTGGGATACCACTTATTATAAGAAACTCTTT.

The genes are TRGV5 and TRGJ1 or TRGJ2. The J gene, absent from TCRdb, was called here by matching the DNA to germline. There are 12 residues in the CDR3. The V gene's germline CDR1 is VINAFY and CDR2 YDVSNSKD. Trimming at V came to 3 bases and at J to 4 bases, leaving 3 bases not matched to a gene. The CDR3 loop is CATWDCYYKKLF. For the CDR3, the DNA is TGTGCCACCTGGGACTGCTATTATAAGAAACTCTTT.

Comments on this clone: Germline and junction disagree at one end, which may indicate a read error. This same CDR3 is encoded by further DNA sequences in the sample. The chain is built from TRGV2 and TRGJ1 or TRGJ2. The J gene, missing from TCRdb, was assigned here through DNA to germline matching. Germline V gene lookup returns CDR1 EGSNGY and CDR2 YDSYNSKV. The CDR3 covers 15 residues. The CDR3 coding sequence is TGCGCCACCTGGGACGGACGTTACCCTTCCACTAAGAAACTCTTT. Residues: CATWDGRYPSTKKLF.

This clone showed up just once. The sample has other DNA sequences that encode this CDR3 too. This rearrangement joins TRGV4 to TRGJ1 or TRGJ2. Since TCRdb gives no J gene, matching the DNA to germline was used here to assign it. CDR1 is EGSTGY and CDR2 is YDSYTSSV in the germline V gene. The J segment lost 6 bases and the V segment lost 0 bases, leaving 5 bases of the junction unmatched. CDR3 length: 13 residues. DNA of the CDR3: TGTGCCACCTGGGATGGGCCCGGTTATAAGAAACTCTTT. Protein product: CATWDGPGYKKLF.

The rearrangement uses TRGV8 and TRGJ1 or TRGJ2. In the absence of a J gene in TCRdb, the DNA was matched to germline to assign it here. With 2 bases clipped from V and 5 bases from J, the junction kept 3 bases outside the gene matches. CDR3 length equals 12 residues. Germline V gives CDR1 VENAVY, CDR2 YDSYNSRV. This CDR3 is CATWDIDYKKLF. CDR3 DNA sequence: TGTGCCACCTGGGATATAGATTATAAGAAACTCTTT.

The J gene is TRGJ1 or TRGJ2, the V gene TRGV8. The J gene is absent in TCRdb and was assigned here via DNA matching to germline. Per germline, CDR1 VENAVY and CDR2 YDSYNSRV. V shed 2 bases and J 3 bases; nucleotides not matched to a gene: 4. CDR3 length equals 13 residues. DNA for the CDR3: TGTGCCACCTGGGATACGTGTTATTATAAGAAACTCTTT. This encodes CATWDTCYYKKLF.

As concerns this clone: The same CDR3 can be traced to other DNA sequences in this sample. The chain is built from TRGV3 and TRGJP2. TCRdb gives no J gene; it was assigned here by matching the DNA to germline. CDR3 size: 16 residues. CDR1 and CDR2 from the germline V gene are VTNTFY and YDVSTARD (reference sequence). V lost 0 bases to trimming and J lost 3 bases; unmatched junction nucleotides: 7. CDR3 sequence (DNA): TGTGCCACCTGGGACAGGCGAAGCGGTAGTGATTGGATCAAGACGTTT. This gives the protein CATWDRRSGSDWIKTF.

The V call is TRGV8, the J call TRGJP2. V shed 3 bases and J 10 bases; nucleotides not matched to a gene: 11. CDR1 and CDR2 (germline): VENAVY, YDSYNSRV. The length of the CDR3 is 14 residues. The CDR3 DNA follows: TGTGCCACCTGGGATTATGATCGTATTTGGATCAAGACGTTT. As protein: CATWDYDRIWIKTF.